These 7 T cell receptor beta chains originate from one sample sequenced in a study of CD8+ T cells in alopecia areata. In each case, RNA was isolated and then reverse transcribed into cDNA as the sequencing template. Profiled with immunoSEQ multiplex PCR; TCRdb holds only in-frame clones, not every one. The sample holds around 100,000 clones, more than 35% seen once. The sequencing input was CD4+ T cells sorted from blood. These receptor sequences come from a human donor with alopecia areata.

This clone was detected a few times. The V gene is TRBV18, the J gene TRBJ1-1; 7 bases are shared with TRBD1. Unmatched junction bases numbered 5, after V lost 1 base and J lost 3 bases. The CDR3 runs 15 residues. Germline CDR1 KGHSH, CDR2 LQKENI. CDR3 protein: CASSPRGQVDTEAFF. The CDR3 DNA reads TGTGCCAGCTCACCACGTGGACAGGTGGACACTGAAGCTTTCTTT.

The chain links TRBV9 to TRBJ2-3, with D perhaps matching TRBD2 (7 bases). With 1 base removed from V and 5 bases from J, the gap between germline ends came to 26 bases. CDR3 length: 19 residues. CDR1 SGDLS and CDR2 YYNGEE come from the germline V gene. The CDR3 DNA sequence: TGTGCCAGCAGCGTATCCCTTCCGGGTAGGGGGGGCGAAGAAGATACGCAGTATTTT. This sequence encodes CASSVSLPGRGGEEDTQYF.

The chain joins TRBV30 to TRBJ1-1, with D uncertain. Germline assignment: CDR1 GTSNPN and CDR2 SVGIG (reference sequence). This CDR3 region has 13 residues. With 4 bases removed from V and 1 base from J, the gap between germline ends came to 10 bases. The CDR3 DNA reads as TGTGCCTGGAAGACTCCAACGAACACTGAAGCTTTCTTT. Protein sequence: CAWKTPTNTEAFF.

The genes are TRBV28 and TRBJ1-1, with TRBD1 as a possible D gene (6 bases). The CDR3 length is 13 residues. Per germline, CDR1 MDHEN and CDR2 SYDVKM. Trimming removed 3 bases at V and 11 bases at J, with 16 bases between. As DNA, the CDR3 is TGTGCCAGCAGTTTTCTCGGGGGCACAATGGCTTTCTTT. Translating it yields CASSFLGGTMAFF.

The chain joins TRBV13 to TRBJ2-7; D ambiguous. The CDR3 has 14 residues. Germline CDR1 reads PRHDT; CDR2 reads FYEKMQ (reference sequence). V was pared by 5 bases and J by 0 bases, with 11 bases between. CDR3 region: CASSPDARSYEQYF. The CDR3 nucleotides are TGTGCCAGCAGCCCGGACGCCCGCTCCTACGAGCAGTACTTC. The full variable domain, in which reference TRBV13 and TRBJ2-7 provide the parts outside the CDR3, is AAGVIQSPRHLIKEKRETATLKCYPIPRHDTVYWYQQGPGQDPQFLISFYEKMQSDKGSIPDRFSAQQFSDYHSELNMSSLELGDSALYFCASSPDARSYEQYFGPGTRLTVT.

The V and J genes are TRBV5-6 and TRBJ2-1; no clear D gene. CDR1 and CDR2 (germline): SGHDT, YYEEEE. Trimming removed 4 bases at V and 7 bases at J, with 30 bases between. The CDR3 loop spans 19 amino acids. Here the CDR3 DNA reads TGTGCCAGCAGCCCAGACGCGTCCGTGGGTCGATTCCGTTGGAATGAGCAGTTCTTC. Amino acid sequence: CASSPDASVGRFRWNEQFF.

This chain connects TRBV7-2 to TRBJ2-5; TRBD2 matches 10 bases. The CDR3 consists of 16 residues. The ends lost 1 base at V and 5 bases at J; junction bases unmatched: 7. From germline, CDR1 is SGHTA and CDR2 FQGNSA. DNA for the CDR3: TGTGCCAGCAGCTTAGACCTAGCGGGAGCTTATGAGACCCAGTACTTC. Amino acid sequence: CASSLDLAGAYETQYF.